This T cell receptor beta chain was captured by sequencing in a study of blood T cell repertoires in COVID-19. Germline loops: CDR1 LNHDA, CDR2 SQIVND (reference sequence). Trimming removed 6 bases from V and 2 bases from J; junction bases left unmatched: 13. The CDR3 extends over 18 amino acids. Cohort 3 recovered donors had two negative PCRs, clearance, or symptom resolution. Profiling relied on immunoSEQ multiplex PCR, and the TCRdb table lists in-frame clones only, not all of them. Of 200,000 to 250,000 clones in the sample, 70% to 85% were seen once. The receptor comes from a woman in her sixties who had recovered from COVID-19. The specimen was PBMCs or T cells enriched from blood (not recorded which). This sequence joins TRBV19 and TRBJ2-1; 10 bases match TRBD1. The CDR3 DNA sequence: TGTGCCAGTAGATCCCGGGGCATGACAGGGGGCGCCTACAATGAGCAGTTCTTC. This translates into CASRSRGMTGGAYNEQFF.